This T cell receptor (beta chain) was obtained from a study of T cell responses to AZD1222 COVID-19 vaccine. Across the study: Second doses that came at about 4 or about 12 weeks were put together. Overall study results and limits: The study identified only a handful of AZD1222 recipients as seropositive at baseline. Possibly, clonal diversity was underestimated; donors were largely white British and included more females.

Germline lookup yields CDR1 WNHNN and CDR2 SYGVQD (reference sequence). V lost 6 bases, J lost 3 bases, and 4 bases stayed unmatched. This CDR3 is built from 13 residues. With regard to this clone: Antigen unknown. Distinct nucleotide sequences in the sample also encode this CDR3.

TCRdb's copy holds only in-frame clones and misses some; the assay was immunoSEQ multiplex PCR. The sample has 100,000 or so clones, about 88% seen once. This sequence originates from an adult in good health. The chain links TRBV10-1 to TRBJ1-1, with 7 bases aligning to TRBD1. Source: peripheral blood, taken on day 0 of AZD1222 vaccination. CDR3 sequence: CASRSQGDTEAFF. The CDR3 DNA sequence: TGCGCCAGCAGGTCTCAGGGGGACACTGAAGCTTTCTTT.